One sample yielded the 31 T cell receptor beta chains listed below, sequenced in a study of cytomegalovirus exposure and HLA in healthy donors. PCR amplification relied on 60 Vbeta primers (plus 13 Jbeta primers). Some clones are missing from TCRdb's copy, which holds only in-frame ones; the method was immunoSEQ multiplex PCR. In the table there are approximately 130,000 clones, about 80% of which are singletons. Specimen: PBMCs. The receptors shown here come from a woman aged 45-65 years in good health and CMV-seropositive.

This clone has a handful of counts. V and J are TRBV7-9 and TRBJ1-4, with 10 bases aligning to TRBD1. This CDR3 has 15 amino acids. CDR1 and CDR2 (germline): SEHNR, FQNEAQ (reference sequence). V shed 8 bases and J 7 bases; nucleotides not matched to a gene: 10. The CDR3 DNA reads TGTGCCAGCTTAAGGACAGGGGGGACTCCTGAAAAACTGTTTTTT. Its protein is CASLRTGGTPEKLFF. Full variable domain (missing parts from reference TRBV7-9 and TRBJ1-4): DTGVSQNPRHKITKRGQNVTFRCDPISEHNRLYWYRQTLGQGPEFLTYFQNEAQLEKSRLLSDRFSAERPKGSFSTLEIQRTEQGDSAMYLCASLRTGGTPEKLFFGSGTQLSVL.

V is TRBV11-2 and J is TRBJ1-5; 7 bases align to TRBD1. The V segment lost 5 bases and the J segment 5 bases; nucleotides outside the gene matches: 6. This CDR3 has 14 residues. The germline gives CDR1 SGHAT, CDR2 FQNNGV. Here the CDR3 DNA reads TGTGCCAGCAGCCCGACAGGGCCTCATCAGCCCCAGCATTTT. It translates to CASSPTGPHQPQHF.

A remark on this clone: Other DNA sequences in this specimen translate into the identical CDR3. The chain links TRBV28 to TRBJ2-7, with 7 bases that match TRBD2. The V and J ends lost 5 bases and 3 bases, in that order; junction bases with no gene match: 1. In germline, CDR1 is MDHEN, CDR2 SYDVKM. The CDR3 has 12 amino acids. CDR3 region: CASSPGGYEQYF. CDR3 nucleotide sequence: TGTGCCAGCAGTCCGGGAGGCTACGAGCAGTACTTC. The entire variable domain, with the rest obtained from reference TRBV28 and TRBJ2-7, is as follows: DVKVTQSSRYLVKRTGEKVFLECVQDMDHENMFWYRQDPGLGLRLIYFSYDVKMKEKGDIPEGYSVSREKKERFSLILESASTNQTSMYLCASSPGGYEQYFGPGTRLTVT.

The chain is built from TRBV7-3 and TRBJ2-1, with 7 positions matching TRBD2. The CDR3 runs 15 residues. Germline lookup yields CDR1 SGHTA and CDR2 FQGTGA. Trimming took 0 bases from V and 2 from J; bases not matched to a gene: 1. CDR3 sequence reads: CASSLTSGTYNEQFF. The CDR3 DNA reads as TGTGCCAGCAGCTTAACGAGCGGGACCTACAATGAGCAGTTCTTC.

This chain joins TRBV5-1 and TRBJ1-5; 9 positions agree with TRBD1. The V gene's germline CDR1 is SGHRS and CDR2 YFSETQ. The V segment lost 4 bases and the J segment 6 bases; nucleotides outside the gene matches: 2. The length of the CDR3 is 13 residues. Here the CDR3 DNA reads TGCGCCAGCAGCGCGGGACAGGGTCAGCCCCAGCATTTT. Protein sequence: CASSAGQGQPQHF.

The rearrangement links TRBV6-6 to TRBJ1-5, with TRBD1 as a possible D gene (6 bases). The CDR3 sequence is 15 residues long. V was trimmed by 4 bases and J by 6 bases, leaving 16 bases between them. Germline CDR1 MNHNY, CDR2 SVGAGI (reference sequence). CDR3 bases: TGTGCCAGCAGTTCTGTTCCGGACAGAACTCAGCCCCAGCATTTT. It specifies CASSSVPDRTQPQHF.

This clone came up a few times. The V gene is TRBV4-1, the J gene TRBJ2-1, with no clear D. Trimming left V 4 bases short and J 5 bases short, with 6 bases between. Germline CDR1 and CDR2: MGHRA and YSYEKL. The CDR3 runs 12 residues. The CDR3 here is CASSLTHNEQFF. CDR3 DNA sequence: TGCGCCAGCAGCCTGACTCACAATGAGCAGTTCTTC.

The genes are TRBV11-2 and TRBJ2-1, with 14 positions matching TRBD2. Unmatched junction bases numbered 8, after V lost 4 bases and J lost 9 bases. The CDR3 loop spans 16 amino acids. Per the germline V gene, CDR1 is SGHAT and CDR2 is FQNNGV. This CDR3 reads CASSSRGTSGGSEQFF. The CDR3 nucleotides read TGTGCCAGCAGCTCCCGGGGGACTAGCGGGGGAAGTGAGCAGTTCTTC.

V gene TRBV18 combines with J gene TRBJ1-5; D is undetermined. Germline CDR1 reads KGHSH; CDR2 reads LQKENI. Trimming shortened V by 1 base and J by 5 bases, and 6 bases separated the two germline ends. CDR3 length: 13 amino acids. CDR3 sequence reads: CASSPRQDQPQHF. In nucleotides, the CDR3 is TGTGCCAGCTCACCACGACAAGATCAGCCCCAGCATTTT. The full variable domain, rest sourced from reference TRBV18 and TRBJ1-5, is NAGVMQNPRHLVRRRGQEARLRCSPMKGHSHVYWYRQLPEEGLKFMVYLQKENIIDESGMPKERFSAEFPKEGPSILRIQQVVRGDSAAYFCASSPRQDQPQHFGDGTRLSIL.

This chain connects TRBV7-2 to TRBJ2-1; no clear D. CDR3 length: 12 amino acids. The germline V and J ends were trimmed by 5 bases and 10 bases, with 12 bases remaining between them. Germline V lookup: CDR1 SGHTA, CDR2 FQGNSA. The CDR3 protein is CASSPISGEQFF. The DNA of the CDR3 is TGTGCCAGCAGCCCGATCTCAGGAGAGCAGTTCTTC.

This clone was observed a few times. This rearrangement joins TRBV7-2 to TRBJ2-6; 9 bases map to TRBD1. This CDR3 has 17 residues. The germline V gene has CDR1 SGHTA and CDR2 FQGNSA. The V gene end was trimmed by 5 bases and the J gene end by 0 bases; junction bases not matched to a gene: 5. The CDR3, as DNA: TGTGCCAGCAGCCGGGACAGGGCGTACTCTGGGGCCAACGTCCTGACTTTC. Residues: CASSRDRAYSGANVLTF.

The chain recombines TRBV28 with TRBJ2-7; TRBD1 might be the D (6 bases). The CDR3 contains 17 residues. Per the germline V gene, CDR1 is MDHEN and CDR2 is SYDVKM. V lost 6 bases to trimming and J lost 1 base, with 22 bases between them. CDR3 region: CASRPTLRGLRSYEQYF. The CDR3 DNA reads TGTGCCAGCAGACCCACCCTCAGGGGCCTAAGATCCTACGAGCAGTACTTC.

This clone occurred a few times. V gene TRBV4-3 combines with J gene TRBJ2-3; a possible D gene is TRBD1 (6 bases). The germline gives CDR1 LGHNA, CDR2 YSLEER. V was shortened by 2 bases and J by 6 bases, with 12 bases between the two germline ends. This CDR3 region has 14 residues. The CDR3: CASSQTGKDDTQYF. CDR3 nucleotide sequence: TGCGCCAGCAGCCAAACAGGGAAAGACGATACGCAGTATTTT.

The chain combines TRBV7-2 with TRBJ2-1, with TRBD2 as a possible D gene (6 bases). The CDR3 is made up of 14 amino acids. Trimming pared 3 bases from V and 9 bases from J, leaving 15 bases between. Germline V gene data show CDR1 as SGHTA and CDR2 as FQGNSA. CDR3 bases: TGTGCCAGCAGCTTGACTAGAGGGGTAGGTGAGCAGTTCTTC. Amino acid sequence: CASSLTRGVGEQFF.

V usage is TRBV6-6 and J usage is TRBJ1-4; possibly TRBD1 for D (6 bases). Trimming pared 11 bases from V and 7 bases from J, leaving 17 bases between. Germline V CDR1 and CDR2: MNHNY, SVGAGI (reference sequence). This CDR3 is 13 amino acids long. The chain's CDR3 is CASRGGVSEKLFF. The CDR3 DNA is TGTGCCTCCAGGGGAGGGGTCAGTGAAAAACTGTTTTTT.

This chain uses TRBV18 with TRBJ2-1, with TRBD2 identical over 8 bases. The CDR3 extends over 12 amino acids. Germline V gene data show CDR1 as KGHSH and CDR2 as LQKENI. Trimming took 5 bases from V and 10 from J; bases not matched to a gene: 4. The CDR3 nucleotides are TGTGCCAGCTCATATAGCGGGAACGAGCAGTTCTTC. Protein sequence: CASSYSGNEQFF.

This clone was seen a few times. The chain links TRBV29-1 to TRBJ2-1; 7 bases are a match to TRBD1. Germline CDR1 is SQVTM and CDR2 is ANQGSEA. J was trimmed by 5 bases and V by 6 bases; bases with no gene match: 16. CDR3 length: 16 amino acids. This CDR3 reads CSVRPRTGVGNNEQFF. The CDR3 bases are TGCAGCGTCCGCCCCCGTACAGGGGTGGGAAACAATGAGCAGTTCTTC.

The chain carries TRBV5-1 and TRBJ1-2; no clear D gene. The length of the CDR3 is 13 residues. The V end was cut by 4 bases, the J end by 3 bases, with 10 bases between. Germline V lookup: CDR1 SGHRS, CDR2 YFSETQ. The CDR3 sequence: CASSPLSDYGYTF. CDR3 sequence (DNA): TGCGCCAGCAGCCCCCTAAGTGACTATGGCTACACCTTC.

V usage is TRBV15 and J usage is TRBJ1-4; the D is unclear. Per the germline V gene, CDR1 is LNHNV and CDR2 is YYDKDF (reference sequence). Trimming took off 1 base at V and 7 bases at J, with 7 bases between the two ends. The CDR3 sequence is 13 residues long. The DNA of the CDR3 is TGTGCCACCAGCAGAGGTCGGGGTGAAAAACTGTTTTTT. This gives the protein CATSRGRGEKLFF.

J is TRBJ1-5 and V is TRBV7-2; 10 bases are shared with TRBD1. V shed 5 bases and J 3 bases; nucleotides not matched to a gene: 4. The CDR3 length is 15 residues. Germline lookup yields CDR1 SGHTA and CDR2 FQGNSA. The CDR3, as DNA: TGTGCCAGCAGCGACGGGACAGGGGCCAATCAGCCCCAGCATTTT. It codes for CASSDGTGANQPQHF.

The chain links TRBV11-2 to TRBJ2-5; tentatively, D is TRBD1 (7 bases). Trimming pared 0 bases from V and 7 bases from J, leaving 24 bases between. The CDR3 consists of 18 residues. CDR1 is SGHAT and CDR2 is FQNNGV in the germline V gene. In nucleotides, the CDR3 is TGTGCCAGCAGCTTAGATCAAGTGGAGGGGGCCCCGGAGGGGACCCAGTACTTC. Translating it yields CASSLDQVEGAPEGTQYF.

The chain recombines TRBV19 with TRBJ1-3; 9 nucleotides line up with TRBD1. The germline V gene has CDR1 LNHDA and CDR2 SQIVND (reference sequence). Trimming removed 8 bases from V and 0 bases from J; junction bases left unmatched: 2. The CDR3 is made up of 14 amino acids. The CDR3 DNA follows: TGTGCCAGTGAGGGACAGGGCTCTGGAAACACCATATATTTT. It translates to CASEGQGSGNTIYF. Combining the CDR3 with reference TRBV19 and TRBJ1-3 gives the whole variable domain DGGITQSPKYLFRKEGQNVTLSCEQNLNHDAMYWYRQDPGQGLRLIYYSQIVNDFQKGDIAEGYSVSREKKESFPLTVTSAQKNPTAFYLCASEGQGSGNTIYFGEGSWLTVV.

The chain employs TRBV15 and TRBJ1-5; D unclear. Per the germline V gene, CDR1 is LNHNV and CDR2 is YYDKDF (reference sequence). The CDR3 spans 16 residues. Trimming cost V 1 base and J 5 bases, with 15 bases left between them. CDR3 DNA sequence: TGTGCCACCAGCAGAGGAAACCCCGGGGTACATCAGCCCCAGCATTTT. This encodes CATSRGNPGVHQPQHF.

V and J are TRBV4-1 and TRBJ2-7; a possible D gene is TRBD2 (5 bases). Germline V CDR1 and CDR2: MGHRA, YSYEKL. The CDR3 is 16 residues long. Trimming removed 6 bases at V and 2 bases at J, with 20 bases between. The CDR3 protein is CASSKIMSGGTYEQYF. CDR3 coding DNA: TGCGCCAGCAGTAAGATTATGAGCGGTGGTACCTACGAGCAGTACTTC.

This clone was seen a handful of times. This rearrangement joins TRBV19 to TRBJ1-1; 8 bases map to TRBD1. Germline V gene lookup returns CDR1 LNHDA and CDR2 SQIVND (reference sequence). This CDR3 is built from 16 residues. Unmatched junction bases numbered 6, after V lost 3 bases and J lost 0 bases. CDR3 coding DNA: TGTGCCAGTAGTATCATGGCAGGGGGCATGAACACTGAAGCTTTCTTT. Its translation is CASSIMAGGMNTEAFF.

The chain carries TRBV2 and TRBJ2-2, with TRBD2 identical over 11 bases. Germline V gives CDR1 SNHLY, CDR2 FYNNEI. This CDR3 region has 17 residues. V lost 5 bases and J lost 6; bases outside the gene matches: 11. The CDR3 reads CASSYLRLAGGAGELFF. Here the CDR3 DNA reads TGTGCCAGCAGTTACCTCCGGCTAGCGGGGGGTGCCGGGGAGCTGTTTTTT.

The chain recombines TRBV9 with TRBJ2-1, with 12 bases lining up with TRBD2. CDR1 is SGDLS and CDR2 is YYNGEE in the germline V gene. The trim removed 0 bases at V and 7 bases at J, leaving 5 bases unmatched. The CDR3 loop spans 16 amino acids. CDR3 region: CASSVDPGLAGNEQFF. In nucleotides, the CDR3 is TGTGCCAGCAGCGTAGACCCCGGACTAGCGGGGAATGAGCAGTTCTTC. Variable domain in full (rest from reference TRBV9 and TRBJ2-1): DSGVTQTPKHLITATGQRVTLRCSPRSGDLSVYWYQQSLDQGLQFLIQYYNGEERAKGNILERFSAQQFPDLHSELNLSSLELGDSALYFCASSVDPGLAGNEQFFGPGTRLTVL.

The chain combines TRBV4-3 with TRBJ2-1, with 7 positions matching TRBD2. The CDR3 has 16 amino acids. In germline, CDR1 is LGHNA, CDR2 YSLEER. V gave up 0 bases and J gave up 3 bases; unmatched junction bases: 5. CDR3 loop: CASSQEGGSIYNEQFF. CDR3 DNA: TGCGCCAGCAGCCAAGAGGGCGGGAGCATCTACAATGAGCAGTTCTTC.

Of note for this clone: A read error may produce the germline difference seen at one junction end. The J gene is TRBJ2-5, the V gene TRBV7-7; the D gene is possibly TRBD2 (6 bases). This CDR3 is built from 16 residues. Germline CDR1 SSHAT, CDR2 FNYEAQ (reference sequence). CDR3 in amino acids: CASSFLGGTVEETQYF. The CDR3 DNA reads as TGTGCTAGCAGCTTCTTGGGGGGAACGGTCGAAGAGACCCAGTACTTC.

This chain joins TRBV19 and TRBJ2-7, with TRBD2 as a possible D gene (6 bases). The V gene's germline CDR1 is LNHDA and CDR2 SQIVND (reference sequence). Trimming cost V 10 bases and J 5 bases, with 21 bases left between them. This CDR3 comprises 14 residues. CDR3 region: CATKTGGDENEQYF. CDR3 nucleotide sequence: TGTGCCACCAAAACTGGAGGGGATGAGAACGAGCAGTACTTC.

This chain connects TRBV19 to TRBJ2-3, with TRBD2 identical over 12 bases. This CDR3 contains 16 residues. Germline assignment: CDR1 LNHDA and CDR2 SQIVND (reference sequence). V lost 3 bases to trimming and J lost 3 bases; unmatched junction nucleotides: 4. The CDR3 DNA sequence: TGTGCCAGTAGTATTCTAGCGGGGGGGCCAACAGATACGCAGTATTTT. Its protein is CASSILAGGPTDTQYF.